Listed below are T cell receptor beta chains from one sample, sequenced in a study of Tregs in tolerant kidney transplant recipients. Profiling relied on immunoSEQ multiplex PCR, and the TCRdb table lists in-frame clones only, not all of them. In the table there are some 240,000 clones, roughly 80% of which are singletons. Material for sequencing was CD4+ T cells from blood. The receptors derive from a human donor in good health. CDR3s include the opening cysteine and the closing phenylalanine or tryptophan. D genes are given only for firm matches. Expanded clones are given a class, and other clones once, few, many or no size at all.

CDR3nt: TGTGCCAGCAGTCCGTATGTCCTTAGCGGGGGGACGAGCTCCTACAATGAGCAGTTCTTC
CDR3aa: CASSPYVLSGGTSSYNEQFF
j_gene: TRBJ2-1
abundance: few
v_gene: TRBV27
d_gene: TRBD2

CDR3nt: TGTGCCTGGAGTAGGGGACAGGGGCTTTCCTACGAGCAGTACTTC
CDR3aa: CAWSRGQGLSYEQYF
j_gene: TRBJ2-7
abundance: -
v_gene: TRBV30
d_gene: TRBD1

CDR3nt: TGTGCCAGCAGTTACGCATCCGTTGACAATGAGCAGTTCTTC
CDR3aa: CASSYASVDNEQFF
j_gene: TRBJ2-1
abundance: -
v_gene: TRBV6-5
d_gene: -

CDR3nt: TGCGCCAGCAGCTTGGGGGTCGGGGGAGGCACAGATACGCAGTATTTT
CDR3aa: CASSLGVGGGTDTQYF
j_gene: TRBJ2-3
abundance: -
v_gene: TRBV5-1
d_gene: -

CDR3nt: TGTGCCAGCAGTCACTTTGGGGGGATTGAGGGCTACACCTTC
CDR3aa: CASSHFGGIEGYTF
j_gene: TRBJ1-2
abundance: few
v_gene: TRBV2
d_gene: -

CDR3nt: TGTGCCTGGAGGGCCAACCCAGGGGGTCAGCCCCAGCATTTT
CDR3aa: CAWRANPGGQPQHF
j_gene: TRBJ1-5
abundance: once
v_gene: TRBV30
d_gene: TRBD1

CDR3nt: TGTGCCAGCAGCGCCGGGACAGAGCAAGAGACCCAGTACTTC
CDR3aa: CASSAGTEQETQYF
j_gene: TRBJ2-5
abundance: -
v_gene: TRBV7-9
d_gene: TRBD1

CDR3nt: TGCAGCGTTGATAAGGGGCAGGGAATTCGAGAGACCCAGTACTTC
CDR3aa: CSVDKGQGIRETQYF
j_gene: TRBJ2-5
abundance: -
v_gene: TRBV29-1
d_gene: -

CDR3nt: TGTGCCAGCAGCGTAGACGCTAACGACTATGGCTACACCTTC
CDR3aa: CASSVDANDYGYTF
j_gene: TRBJ1-2
abundance: -
v_gene: TRBV9
d_gene: -

CDR3nt: TGTGCCAGTAGCACGGGACAGGGGTCCCCCTACGAGCAGTACTTC
CDR3aa: CASSTGQGSPYEQYF
j_gene: TRBJ2-7
abundance: -
v_gene: TRBV19
d_gene: TRBD1

CDR3nt: TGTGCCTGGTCCGGGTCAGCAGTGAGGAAAGGGCCCCAGCATTTT
CDR3aa: CAWSGSAVRKGPQHF
j_gene: TRBJ1-5
abundance: -
v_gene: TRBV30
d_gene: -

CDR3nt: TGTGCCAGCAGCTATTCGTCGGCGACCCAGTACTTC
CDR3aa: CASSYSSATQYF
j_gene: TRBJ2-5
abundance: -
v_gene: TRBV7-9
d_gene: -

CDR3nt: TGTGCCAGCAGTAGCCGACAGGGTGACTATGGCTACACCTTC
CDR3aa: CASSSRQGDYGYTF
j_gene: TRBJ1-2
abundance: -
v_gene: TRBV6-1
d_gene: TRBD1

CDR3nt: TGCGCCAGCAGTGCACAGCCCAGAATGAACACTGAAGCTTTCTTT
CDR3aa: CASSAQPRMNTEAFF
j_gene: TRBJ1-1
abundance: once
v_gene: TRBV10-1
d_gene: -

CDR3nt: TGTGCCAGCAGTTTGGGGGGAGGGGCGGACACTGAAGCTTTCTTT
CDR3aa: CASSLGGGADTEAFF
j_gene: TRBJ1-1
abundance: -
v_gene: TRBV6-1
d_gene: -

CDR3nt: TGTGCCAGCAGTGATATAGGAGGGGCGGGGCAGCCCCAGCATTTT
CDR3aa: CASSDIGGAGQPQHF
j_gene: TRBJ1-5
abundance: -
v_gene: TRBV2
d_gene: -

CDR3nt: TGCGCCAGCAGCTTGGTGCCCTCAGGGGGTGAGCAGTTCTTC
CDR3aa: CASSLVPSGGEQFF
j_gene: TRBJ2-1
abundance: once
v_gene: TRBV5-1
d_gene: TRBD1

CDR3nt: TGCGCCAGCAGCTTGGGGTCAACACCATACAATGAGCAGTTCTTC
CDR3aa: CASSLGSTPYNEQFF
j_gene: TRBJ2-1
abundance: once
v_gene: TRBV5-1
d_gene: -

CDR3nt: TGTGCCAGCAGCGACAGGGAGATACTGGGTGGCTACACCTTC
CDR3aa: CASSDREILGGYTF
j_gene: TRBJ1-2
abundance: -
v_gene: TRBV6-5
d_gene: TRBD1

CDR3nt: TGTGCCAGCACCCCTTCTGGAGGGTACTCTGGAAACACCATATATTTT
CDR3aa: CASTPSGGYSGNTIYF
j_gene: TRBJ1-3
abundance: -
v_gene: TRBV6-6
d_gene: -

CDR3nt: TGTGCCAGCTCACCAGCGGTTTCGAGCTTTGGTACGCAGTATTTT
CDR3aa: CASSPAVSSFGTQYF
j_gene: TRBJ2-3
abundance: -
v_gene: TRBV18
d_gene: -

CDR3nt: TGCGCCAGCAGCTTGGTTGGTGAGGGGGCGCGAAATCAGCCCCAGCATTTT
CDR3aa: CASSLVGEGARNQPQHF
j_gene: TRBJ1-5
abundance: once
v_gene: TRBV5-1
d_gene: TRBD1

CDR3nt: TGTGCCAGCAGTTACACCCGACAGGGCTCGGGCGAGCAGTACTTC
CDR3aa: CASSYTRQGSGEQYF
j_gene: TRBJ2-7
abundance: -
v_gene: TRBV6-5
d_gene: TRBD1

CDR3nt: TGTGCCAGCAGCTTGGGGCTGAACTCTGGGGCCAACGTCCTGACTTTC
CDR3aa: CASSLGLNSGANVLTF
j_gene: TRBJ2-6
abundance: -
v_gene: TRBV5-4
d_gene: -

CDR3nt: TGTGCCAGCAGCCCGGGACAGGCCTCCTACGAGCAGTACTTC
CDR3aa: CASSPGQASYEQYF
j_gene: TRBJ2-7
abundance: -
v_gene: TRBV7-2
d_gene: TRBD1

CDR3nt: TGTGCCAGCAGCTCTAGGTCTGGGGGCGAGGTGGATGGCTACACCTTC
CDR3aa: CASSSRSGGEVDGYTF
j_gene: TRBJ1-2
abundance: few
v_gene: TRBV7-3
d_gene: -

CDR3nt: TGCGCCAGCAGCAGGGGCTTTCTGAGGACAGAGACCTACGAGCAGTACTTC
CDR3aa: CASSRGFLRTETYEQYF
j_gene: TRBJ2-7
abundance: -
v_gene: TRBV5-1
d_gene: -

CDR3nt: TGTGCCAGCAGCTTGGTTCAGAGGGGTGACGAGCAGTACTTC
CDR3aa: CASSLVQRGDEQYF
j_gene: TRBJ2-7
abundance: -
v_gene: TRBV5-6
d_gene: -

CDR3nt: TGTGCCTGGAGCCGGGATAGCAATCAGCCCCAGCATTTT
CDR3aa: CAWSRDSNQPQHF
j_gene: TRBJ1-5
abundance: -
v_gene: TRBV30
d_gene: -

CDR3nt: TGTGCCAGCAGCTTAGATCACGGGAGGGTCTCCGGGGAGCTGTTTTTT
CDR3aa: CASSLDHGRVSGELFF
j_gene: TRBJ2-2
abundance: -
v_gene: TRBV7-2
d_gene: TRBD2

CDR3nt: TGTGCCAGCAGCTTTAGCGGCCTACGGGAGCAGTACTTC
CDR3aa: CASSFSGLREQYF
j_gene: TRBJ2-7
abundance: -
v_gene: TRBV11-3
d_gene: -

CDR3nt: TGCGCCAGCGCGGAGGGGGCGAACTACAATGAGCAGTTCTTC
CDR3aa: CASAEGANYNEQFF
j_gene: TRBJ2-1
abundance: few
v_gene: TRBV5-1
d_gene: -

CDR3nt: TGTGCCAGCAGCCCAGGGCCCCGAGAGACCCAGTACTTC
CDR3aa: CASSPGPRETQYF
j_gene: TRBJ2-5
abundance: -
v_gene: TRBV7-6
d_gene: -

CDR3nt: TGTGCCAGCTCCCCAGACAGGGAACAGCAGTACTTC
CDR3aa: CASSPDREQQYF
j_gene: TRBJ2-7
abundance: once
v_gene: TRBV18
d_gene: TRBD1

CDR3nt: TGTGTCAGTAGTGTTGGATGGACAGGGGGCGGAGAGACCCAGTACTTC
CDR3aa: CVSSVGWTGGGETQYF
j_gene: TRBJ2-5
abundance: once
v_gene: TRBV19
d_gene: TRBD1

CDR3nt: TGTGCCTGGAGTAAGTGGCGGGGGACACCATCCTACAATGAGCAGTTCTTC
CDR3aa: CAWSKWRGTPSYNEQFF
j_gene: TRBJ2-1
abundance: -
v_gene: TRBV30
d_gene: -

CDR3nt: TGCAGTGCTAGGGGCTACGAGCAGTACTTC
CDR3aa: CSARGYEQYF
j_gene: TRBJ2-7
abundance: -
v_gene: TRBV20-1
d_gene: -

CDR3nt: TGTGCCACTCTAGGGGACCGTTATGGCTACACCTTC
CDR3aa: CATLGDRYGYTF
j_gene: TRBJ1-2
abundance: -
v_gene: TRBV6-1
d_gene: -

CDR3nt: TGCAGCGGGCGACTAGCGGGAGTATGGGAGACCCAGTACTTC
CDR3aa: CSGRLAGVWETQYF
j_gene: TRBJ2-5
abundance: -
v_gene: TRBV29-1
d_gene: TRBD2